This T cell receptor (beta chain) stems from a study of glioma-infiltrating T cells after dendritic cell vaccination. Trimming cost V 5 bases and J 1 base, with 13 bases left between them. This CDR3 spans 15 amino acids. Germline V CDR1 and CDR2: LNHDA, SQIVND (reference sequence). Assay used: immunoSEQ multiplex PCR; TCRdb lists only in-frame clones, some missing. The sample carries 90,000 to 110,000 clones, 85% to 90% recorded once. Time point denoted: after dendritic cell vaccination, including at tumor progression/relapse. The chain uses TRBV19 and TRBJ2-3; tentatively, D is TRBD2 (5 bases). This TCR was recovered from a human donor with glioblastoma. Sequenced material: blood, taken after dendritic cell vaccination. As DNA, the CDR3 is TGTGCCAGTAGTTCGCCTTTCGGGGGCACAGATACGCAGTATTTT. Protein product: CASSSPFGGTDTQYF.